This T cell receptor beta chain was captured by sequencing in a study of CXCR3-negative and CXCR3-positive naive CD8 T cells. This CDR3 region has 16 residues. Germline-derived CDR1 and CDR2 are MNHEY and SMNVEV (reference sequence). In preparing the TRB cDNA libraries, 5' RACE with UMI labels was used. TCRdb reprocessed the 5' RACE reads; each CDR3 protein has one entry and no DNA is given. The sample table sets out under 45,000 distinct CDR3 sequences. This TCR was recovered from a human donor in good health. Some clones in this sample may be carry-over from other donors' samples. Sequenced material: memory CD8+ T cells from blood. The gene calls are TRBV27 and TRBJ2-1; TCRdb gives TRBD2 as the D gene, but with no DNA this cannot be confirmed. The CDR3 reads CASSPNGLDQYNEQFF.